The clone carrying this T cell receptor (beta chain) has ten or more counts. V lost 3 bases to trimming and J lost 5 bases, with 16 bases between them. Per germline, CDR1 MDHEN and CDR2 SYDVKM. CDR3 length: 15 amino acids. This specimen comes from a study of T-cell reconstitution after alpha-beta-depleted transplantation in children. Preparation of the TCRbeta library used unique molecular identifiers. TCRdb reprocessed the PCR reads with MiXCR, giving one entry per CDR3 protein. The table includes roughly 200,000 distinct CDR3 sequences, under 9.5% detected once. The TCR comes from a human donor who donated a stem cell graft to a child with acute lymphoblastic leukemia. The sample consisted of PBMCs from the stem cell graft donor, taken from the stem cell graft. The chain carries TRBV28 and TRBJ1-1, with D unclear. The CDR3 coding sequence is TGTGCCAGCAGTTTGCAGCCGGGCAGGAGGACTGAAGCTTTCTTT. Its translation: CASSLQPGRRTEAFF.